A selection of T cell receptor beta chains follows, all from one sample in a study of OX40 agonist ivuxolimab in advanced cancers. Only in-frame clones appear in the TCRdb table, and some are missing; sequencing was by immunoSEQ multiplex PCR. The table lists approximately 97,000 clones, 70% to 90% of them singletons. The input for sequencing was CD4+ or CD8+ T cells sorted from blood, taken in a trial of the OX40 agonist ivuxolimab. The source of these receptors is an adult with an advanced solid tumor such as melanoma, head and neck, liver or kidney cancer. Both conserved end residues are part of each CDR3. Fields, in order: clone size, J gene, V gene, D gene, CDR3 DNA, CDR3 protein. A D gene is named only where the DNA matches it firmly. The listing skips clone size in some rows; elsewhere it reads once, few, many or a size class.

>NA|TRBJ2-1|TRBV9|TRBD1
TGTGCCAGCAGCGTAGCTTACAGGGGGCTATACAATGAGCAGTTCTTC
CASSVAYRGLYNEQFF
>NA|TRBJ1-2|TRBV10-3|NA
TGTGCCATCAGTGAGTCTAACTATGGCTACACCTTC
CAISESNYGYTF
>NA|TRBJ1-5|TRBV7-9|NA
TGTGCCAGCAGCTTTGGCGTAGATCAGCCCCAGCATTTT
CASSFGVDQPQHF
>NA|TRBJ1-6|TRBV6-1|TRBD1
TGTGCCAGCGGGACAGGGGAATCACCCCTCCACTTT
CASGTGESPLHF
>NA|TRBJ2-1|TRBV6-5|NA
TGTGCCAGCAGCCCCGGGGTAGTCGGAGGTGAGCAGTTCTTC
CASSPGVVGGEQFF
>NA|TRBJ2-3|TRBV7-2|TRBD2
TGTGCCAGCAGCTTTAGCGGGATAGGGGCAGATACGCAGTATTTT
CASSFSGIGADTQYF
>once|TRBJ1-1|TRBV9|NA
TGTGCCAGCAGCGTAGGAGGGAGCACTGAAGCTTTCTTT
CASSVGGSTEAFF
>NA|TRBJ1-2|TRBV6-5|NA
TGTGCCAGCAGTTACGACCTTACGGCAAACTATGGCTACACCTTC
CASSYDLTANYGYTF
>NA|TRBJ2-1|TRBV5-4|TRBD2
TGTGCCAGCCGGGACTACTCCTACAATGAGCAGTTCTTC
CASRDYSYNEQFF
>NA|TRBJ2-5|TRBV11-3|TRBD2
TGTGCCAGCAGCCCCTACCCATTAGCGGGGGGACAAGAGACCCAGTACTTC
CASSPYPLAGGQETQYF
>NA|TRBJ1-1|TRBV2|TRBD1
TGTGCCAGCAAGAACACAGGGGATGGCGCTTTCTTT
CASKNTGDGAFF
>NA|TRBJ1-5|TRBV6-5|TRBD1
TGTGCCAGCAGTTACACCCCGACAGGGAGTTTCCAGCATTTT
CASSYTPTGSFQHF